This entry features one T cell receptor (beta chain) sequence. This CDR3 region has 15 residues. The V gene end was trimmed by 7 bases and the J gene end by 4 bases; junction bases not matched to a gene: 8. CDR1 and CDR2 from the germline V gene are SGDLS and YYNGEE. The sample belongs to a study of cytomegalovirus exposure and HLA in healthy donors. On the study more broadly: In a later analysis, it was reported that the 120 validation repertoires had been produced on the same platform as the 700 or so repertoires belonging to the first cohort.

Assay used: immunoSEQ multiplex PCR; TCRdb lists only in-frame clones, some missing. The sample yields 70,000 or so clones, about 90% seen once. The chain recombines TRBV9 with TRBJ1-4; 9 nucleotides agree with TRBD1. Sequenced: PBMCs. This receptor was identified in a young man in good health and CMV-seronegative. The DNA of the CDR3 is TGTGCCAGCTCCGGGACAGGGTCCTTTAATGAAAAACTGTTTTTT. As protein: CASSGTGSFNEKLFF.